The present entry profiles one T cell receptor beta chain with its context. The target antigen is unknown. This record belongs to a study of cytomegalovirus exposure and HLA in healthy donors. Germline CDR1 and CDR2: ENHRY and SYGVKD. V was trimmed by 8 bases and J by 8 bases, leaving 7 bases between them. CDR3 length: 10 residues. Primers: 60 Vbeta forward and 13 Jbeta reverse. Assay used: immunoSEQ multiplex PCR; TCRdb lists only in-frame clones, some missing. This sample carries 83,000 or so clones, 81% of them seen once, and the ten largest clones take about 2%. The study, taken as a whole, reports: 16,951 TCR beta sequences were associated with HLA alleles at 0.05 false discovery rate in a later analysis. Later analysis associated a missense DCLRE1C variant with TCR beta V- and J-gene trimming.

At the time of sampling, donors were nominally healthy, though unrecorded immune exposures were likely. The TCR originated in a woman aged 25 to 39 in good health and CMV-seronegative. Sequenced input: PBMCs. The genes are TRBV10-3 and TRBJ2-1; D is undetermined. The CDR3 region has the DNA TGTGCCATCGGCGAGGATGAGCAGTTCTTC. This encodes CAIGEDEQFF.